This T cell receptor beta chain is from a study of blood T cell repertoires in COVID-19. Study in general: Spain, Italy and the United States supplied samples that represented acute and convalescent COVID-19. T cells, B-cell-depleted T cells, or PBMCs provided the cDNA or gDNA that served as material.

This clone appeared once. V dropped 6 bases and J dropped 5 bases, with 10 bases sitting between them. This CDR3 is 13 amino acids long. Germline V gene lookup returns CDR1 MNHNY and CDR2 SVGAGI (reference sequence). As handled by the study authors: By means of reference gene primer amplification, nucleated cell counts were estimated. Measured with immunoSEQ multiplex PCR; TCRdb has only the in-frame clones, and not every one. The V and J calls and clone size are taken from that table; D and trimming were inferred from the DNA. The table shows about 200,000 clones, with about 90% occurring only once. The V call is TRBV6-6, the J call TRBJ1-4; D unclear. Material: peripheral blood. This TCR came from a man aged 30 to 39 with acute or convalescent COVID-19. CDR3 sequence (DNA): TGTGCCAGCAGCTACGGGAGGAATGAAAAACTGTTTTTT. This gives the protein CASSYGRNEKLFF.